Listed below are T cell receptor beta chains from one sample, sequenced in a study of T cells in Graves' hyperthyroidism and ophthalmopathy. TCRdb passed the multiplex PCR reads through MiXCR, listing each CDR3 protein once. Among about 700,000 distinct CDR3 sequences listed, 45% were seen once. The specimen was peripheral blood or thyroid tissue (not recorded which). The origin of the receptors is an adult man with Graves' disease, either hyperthyroidism or ophthalmopathy (not recorded which). Each CDR3 is given with its conserved first and last residue. A D gene is named only where the DNA matches it firmly. Size tells how often a clone was seen (once, few, many) or the class of an expanded clone, and some rows leave it out.

>-|-|TRBV10-3|TRBJ1-5|11
TGTGCCATCAGTGAGTCCGGGCCCCAGCATTTT
CAISESGPQHF
>-|-|TRBV15|TRBJ2-2|14
TGTGCCACCAGCAGAGAATACAAACTCGGGGAGCTGTTTTTT
CATSREYKLGELFF
>few|-|TRBV7-9|TRBJ1-5|15
TGTGCCAGCAGCTTGAAGGGAGTAAGGGGACAGCCCCAGCATTTT
CASSLKGVRGQPQHF
>many|TRBD1|TRBV4-1|TRBJ1-2|15
TGCGCCAGCAGCCAAGGACAGGGGGCAATCTATGGCTACACCTTC
CASSQGQGAIYGYTF
>-|-|TRBV19|TRBJ1-5|18
TGTGCCAGTAGTATCGGACGGGGGGGAAAATATAGCAATCAGCCCCAGCATTTT
CASSIGRGGKYSNQPQHF
>few|-|TRBV7-9|TRBJ2-5|15
TGTGCCAGCAGCTTAGACGGAGCGGACCAAGAGACCCAGTACTTC
CASSLDGADQETQYF
>many|TRBD2|TRBV7-2|TRBJ2-7|13
TGTGCCAGCAGCCTCCGACTAGCTAAAGAGCAGTACTTC
CASSLRLAKEQYF
>many|-|TRBV10-3|TRBJ1-1|13
TGTGCCATCAGTAGACAGGTAAACACTGAAGCTTTCTTT
CAISRQVNTEAFF
>many|-|TRBV24-1|TRBJ1-5|15
TGTGCCACCAGTCCCGGGGGACTTAGCAATCAGCCCCAGCATTTT
CATSPGGLSNQPQHF
>many|-|TRBV2|TRBJ2-7|14
TGTGCCAGCAGTGGAAGCAGGCCGACCTACGAGCAGTACTTC
CASSGSRPTYEQYF
>few|-|TRBV11-2|TRBJ1-1|14
TGTGCCAGCAGCAGCACCCTACTTTGGACTGAAGCTTTCTTT
CASSSTLLWTEAFF
>-|-|TRBV2|TRBJ1-1|16
TGTGCCAGCACCCTCTCGGCAGGGAGCATGAACACTGAAGCTTTCTTT
CASTLSAGSMNTEAFF
>many|-|TRBV24-1|TRBJ1-2|11
TGTGCCACCAGGGGGTTCGATGGCTACACCTTC
CATRGFDGYTF
>many|-|TRBV9|TRBJ1-4|15
TGTGCCAGCAGCCGGTCACAGGACTCTAATGAAAAACTGTTTTTT
CASSRSQDSNEKLFF
>-|-|TRBV29-1|TRBJ1-2|11
TGCAGCGTCGAGGGTCGCCAAGGGAGCACCTTC
CSVEGRQGSTF